The following is a TCR beta chain sequence with its context. This sample was taken from a study of T cells of healthy individuals. TCRdb redid the calling of the 5' RACE reads with MiXCR, one entry per CDR3 protein. The table lists 100,000 or so distinct CDR3 sequences, around 17% of them singletons. The TCR originated in a human donor in good health.

The chain's CDR3 is CASSRREGSNEQFF. CDR3 coding DNA: TGTGCCAGCAGTAGGCGGGAGGGGAGCAATGAGCAGTTCTTC. The rearrangement joins TRBV6-7 to TRBJ2-1; 9 bases agree with TRBD2. TRBV6-7 is placed among ORFs of uncertain function. V was pared by 5 bases and J by 6 bases, with 5 bases of the junction left unmatched. The CDR3 has 14 residues.